This TCR beta chain came from a study of vaccination effects on CD4 cells after COVID-19. Background on the study: Post-vaccine sampling took place a median of 72 days after the second dose.

The assay was immunoSEQ multiplex PCR, and TCRdb's table has in-frame clones only and misses some. There are 25,000 to 30,000 clones in the sample; 73% occur only once, and 10% to 13% lies in the top ten. Before sequencing took place, the ViraFEST assay used viral peptide pools to expand antigen-specific CD4+ T cells. Culture proceeded for approximately nine days, and CD4+ T cells were then isolated. As their vaccination, participants received two doses of either BNT162b2 or mRNA-1273. Findings and limits, study-wide: Late post-vaccination, clones induced by infection and those induced by vaccine underwent marked clonal contraction. Of the vaccine-induced clones from healthy vaccinees, merely 1 of 255 recognized common cold coronaviruses as well.

This CDR3 has 15 residues. Germline values: CDR1 LNHDA, CDR2 SQIVND (reference sequence). The V end was cut by 1 base, the J end by 1 base, with 10 bases between. This clone was counted between two and nine times. Its antigen is currently unknown. The receptor was derived from a human donor who received a COVID-19 vaccine. The specimen comprised CD4+ T cells from PBMCs cultured with HCoV-NL63 spike peptides, sampled after COVID-19 vaccination. The chain joins TRBV19 to TRBJ1-2, with D hard to call. CDR3: CASSIANGINYGYTF. The CDR3 DNA sequence: TGTGCCAGTAGTATAGCTAACGGAATTAACTATGGCTACACCTTC.